A single sample is the source of the 22 T cell receptor beta chains below, sequenced in a study of cytomegalovirus exposure and HLA in healthy donors. Primers for the PCR totalled 60 Vbeta and 13 Jbeta. TCRdb's copy holds only in-frame clones and misses some; the assay was immunoSEQ multiplex PCR. Found here are some 90,000 clones, about 70% of them singletons; the top ten hold under 10%. Sequenced input: PBMCs. Receptors were obtained from a man in his 60s in good health and CMV-seronegative.

Regarding this clone: The germline gene is not matched at one end of the junction; a read error may be the cause. The chain carries TRBV7-9 and TRBJ2-1, with D tentatively TRBD2 (5 bases). Per germline, CDR1 SEHNR and CDR2 FQNEAQ (reference sequence). The CDR3 runs 11 residues. For the CDR3, the DNA is TGTTCCAGCAGCCCCGGGGAGCGGCAGTTCTTC. Its protein product is CSSSPGERQFF.

The rearrangement links TRBV6-6 to TRBJ2-1; 7 bases align to TRBD1. Germline CDR1 MNHNY, CDR2 SVGAGI (reference sequence). The CDR3 covers 12 residues. The V and J ends lost 6 bases and 5 bases, in that order; junction bases with no gene match: 1. The CDR3 protein is CASRGQNNEQFF. The CDR3 coding sequence is TGTGCCAGCAGGGGACAGAACAATGAGCAGTTCTTC.

The chain joins TRBV19 to TRBJ1-2, with no clear D. V was clipped by 3 bases and J by 8 bases, with 7 bases between them. The germline V gene encodes CDR1 LNHDA and CDR2 SQIVND (reference sequence). The CDR3 runs to 11 residues. This CDR3 reads CASSIGNGYTF. CDR3 nucleotides: TGTGCCAGTAGTATCGGGAACGGCTACACCTTC.

V and J are TRBV7-2 and TRBJ2-1; 9 nucleotides match TRBD2. The ends lost 3 bases at V and 10 bases at J; junction bases unmatched: 4. The germline V gene has CDR1 SGHTA and CDR2 FQGNSA. The CDR3 extends over 13 amino acids. This CDR3 reads CASSLGGGAEQFF. For the CDR3, the DNA is TGTGCCAGCAGCTTGGGCGGGGGGGCCGAGCAGTTCTTC.

The V gene is TRBV7-8, the J gene TRBJ2-7; tentatively, D is TRBD2 (5 bases). The CDR3 contains 16 residues. Per the germline V gene, CDR1 is SGHVS and CDR2 is FQNEAQ. Trimming removed 6 bases from V and 4 bases from J, with 22 bases in between. CDR3 protein: CASSPRPSQLPYEQYF. The CDR3 bases are TGTGCCAGCAGTCCCCGACCTAGCCAACTCCCTTACGAGCAGTACTTC. Full variable domain (remainder filled in from reference TRBV7-8 and TRBJ2-7): GAGVSQSPRYKVAKRGQDVALRCDPISGHVSLFWYQQALGQGPEFLTYFQNEAQLDKSGLPSDRFFAERPEGSVSTLKIQRTQQEDSAVYLCASSPRPSQLPYEQYFGPGTRLTVT.

The J gene is TRBJ2-3, the V gene TRBV6-4, with 9 bases matching TRBD2. The CDR3 sequence is 16 residues long. The V segment lost 0 bases and the J segment 1 base; nucleotides outside the gene matches: 2. Germline assignment: CDR1 MRHNA and CDR2 SNTAGT. The CDR3 DNA reads TGTGCCAGCAGTGACTCTCAGCGGGGGGGCACAGATACGCAGTATTTT. This gives the protein CASSDSQRGGTDTQYF.

This rearrangement joins TRBV14 to TRBJ1-1; no reliable D call. The CDR3 runs to 13 residues. Germline CDR1 is SGHDN and CDR2 is FVKESK. V was pared by 2 bases and J by 0 bases, with 4 bases between. CDR3 sequence (DNA): TGTGCCAGCAGCCAAAACATGAACACTGAAGCTTTCTTT. It translates to CASSQNMNTEAFF.

The chain combines TRBV27 with TRBJ2-2; TRBD1 matches at 10 bases. CDR3 size: 16 residues. V gave up 5 bases and J gave up 7 bases; unmatched junction bases: 10. Germline V gene lookup returns CDR1 MNHEY and CDR2 SMNVEV (reference sequence). In nucleotides, the CDR3 is TGTGCCAGCAGTCGGCCGGGACAGGGGATTTTCGGGGAGCTGTTTTTT. It is translated as CASSRPGQGIFGELFF.

V gene TRBV4-3 combines with J gene TRBJ1-3; 8 bases fit TRBD1. After removal of 4 bases from V and 2 bases from J, the junction contained 4 bases not matched to a gene. Germline V gene data show CDR1 as LGHNA and CDR2 as YSLEER. CDR3 length: 15 residues. The CDR3 reads CASSPRTGPGNTIYF. The CDR3 DNA is TGCGCCAGCAGCCCCCGGACAGGGCCTGGAAACACCATATATTTT.

This clone has at least ten counts. The chain recombines TRBV6-5 with TRBJ2-1, with 10 bases that match TRBD1. The CDR3 extends over 14 amino acids. With 10 bases clipped from V and 7 bases from J, the junction kept 10 bases outside the gene matches. CDR1 and CDR2 from the germline V gene are MNHEY and SVGAGI. The CDR3 DNA is TGTGCCACCATGTTGCGGACAGGGGGGAATGAGCAGTTCTTC. It codes for CATMLRTGGNEQFF.

This chain joins TRBV27 and TRBJ2-2, with D hard to call. V was cut by 1 base and J by 4 bases, with 4 bases left in between. This CDR3 is 13 amino acids long. Germline V gene sequence: CDR1 MNHEY, CDR2 SMNVEV (reference sequence). In DNA, the CDR3 is TGTGCCAGCAGTTTATTTCGCACCGGGGAGCTGTTTTTT. This gives the protein CASSLFRTGELFF.

The chain is built from TRBV29-1 and TRBJ1-2; 8 bases line up with TRBD1. Germline-derived CDR1 and CDR2 are SQVTM and ANQGSEA. The V gene end was trimmed by 8 bases and the J gene end by 3 bases; junction bases not matched to a gene: 5. The CDR3 is made up of 12 amino acids. The CDR3 DNA reads as TGCAGCTCCTTACAGGGGGACTATGGCTACACCTTC. As protein: CSSLQGDYGYTF. Drawing the rest from reference TRBV29-1 and TRBJ1-2, the complete variable domain is SAVISQKPSRDICQRGTSLTIQCQVDSQVTMMFWYRQQPGQSLTLIATANQGSEATYESGFVIDKFPISRPNLTFSTLTVSNMSPEDSSIYLCSSLQGDYGYTFGSGTRLTVV.

The chain employs TRBV15 and TRBJ2-5, with TRBD1 identical over 10 bases. CDR3 length equals 13 residues. V shed 11 bases, J shed 4 bases, and the junction held 7 bases outside the gene matches. CDR1 and CDR2 from the germline V gene are LNHNV and YYDKDF (reference sequence). For the CDR3, the DNA is TGTGCCTCCTGGACAGGGGGAGGAGAGACCCAGTACTTC. It translates to CASWTGGGETQYF. The variable domain in full, with the rest retrieved from reference TRBV15 and TRBJ2-5, is DAMVIQNPRYQVTQFGKPVTLSCSQTLNHNVMYWYQQKSSQAPKLLFHYYDKDFNNEADTPDNFQSRRPNTSFCFLDIRSPGLGDTAMYLCASWTGGGETQYFGPGTRLLVL.

The chain is built from TRBV18 and TRBJ2-7; tentative D call: TRBD1 (5 bases). V was trimmed by 2 bases and J by 3 bases, leaving 8 bases between them. The CDR3 runs 13 residues. Germline values: CDR1 KGHSH, CDR2 LQKENI. CDR3 in DNA: TGTGCCAGCTCACCAGCCCAGGGCTACGAGCAGTACTTC. Translating gives CASSPAQGYEQYF.

The genes are TRBV5-6 and TRBJ2-7; TRBD2 aligns across 7 bases. With V trimmed by 1 base and J by 0 bases, 7 bases remained unmatched. The germline V gene encodes CDR1 SGHDT and CDR2 YYEEEE. The CDR3 runs to 16 residues. The CDR3 nucleotides read TGTGCCAGCAGCTTGAGGGAGGGAAGGAGCTCCTACGAGCAGTACTTC. It yields the protein CASSLREGRSSYEQYF.

The rearrangement joins TRBV7-2 to TRBJ2-3, with 9 bases identical to TRBD2. The CDR3 is 16 residues long. Trimming cost V 1 base and J 1 base; bases outside gene matches: 3. Germline V lookup: CDR1 SGHTA, CDR2 FQGNSA. The CDR3 reads CASSLGQRGGTDTQYF. CDR3 in DNA: TGTGCCAGCAGCTTAGGCCAGCGGGGGGGCACAGATACGCAGTATTTT.

In its sample, this clone was seen once. Other DNA sequences in this specimen translate into the identical CDR3. The chain employs TRBV20-1 and TRBJ2-7; D uncertain. CDR1 and CDR2 from the germline V gene are DFQATT and SNEGSKA (reference sequence). V dropped 3 bases and J dropped 4 bases, with 7 bases sitting between them. The CDR3 is 11 residues long. The CDR3 loop is CSASPHYEQYF. The CDR3 coding sequence is TGCAGTGCTAGCCCCCATTACGAGCAGTACTTC.

This clone was recorded a few times. This chain connects TRBV6-5 to TRBJ1-5, with TRBD1 matching over 8 bases. Trimming removed 2 bases from V and 5 bases from J; junction bases left unmatched: 2. The germline CDR1 and CDR2 sequences are MNHEY and SVGAGI. This CDR3 spans 14 amino acids. This CDR3 reads CASSYATGDQPQHF. For the CDR3, the DNA is TGTGCCAGCAGTTACGCGACAGGGGATCAGCCCCAGCATTTT.

The chain links TRBV29-1 to TRBJ2-1; no clear D. The CDR3 is 13 amino acids. Germline V CDR1 and CDR2: SQVTM, ANQGSEA. With 4 bases removed from V and 2 bases from J, the gap between germline ends came to 9 bases. The CDR3 protein is CSVAHTAYNEQFF. The CDR3 region has the DNA TGCAGCGTTGCGCACACAGCCTACAATGAGCAGTTCTTC.

The rearrangement links TRBV5-4 to TRBJ2-3; D is possibly TRBD1 (6 bases). The V gene lost 2 bases and the J gene lost 3 bases, with 7 bases spanning the gap. CDR3 length: 13 residues. The germline V gene has CDR1 SGHNT and CDR2 YYREEE (reference sequence). CDR3 bases: TGTGCCAGCAGCTTTACAGGGACAGATACGCAGTATTTT. It codes for CASSFTGTDTQYF.

This clone was found a few times. V usage is TRBV7-8 and J usage is TRBJ2-1, with 8 bases that match TRBD2. The CDR3 sequence is 13 residues long. Trimming removed 6 bases from V and 7 bases from J; junction bases left unmatched: 5. CDR1 SGHVS and CDR2 FQNEAQ come from the germline V gene. CDR3 bases: TGTGCCAGCAGATCGACTAGCGATAATGAGCAGTTCTTC. Encoded protein: CASRSTSDNEQFF.

The sample holds one count of this clone. V usage is TRBV5-1 and J usage is TRBJ2-6, with a tentative D call TRBD1 (5 bases). The germline CDR1 and CDR2 sequences are SGHRS and YFSETQ. CDR3 length: 19 residues. V gave up 3 bases and J gave up 0 bases, with 19 bases separating them. Written as DNA, the CDR3 is TGCGCCAGCAGCTCGGAAGGACACAAGGGATACTCTGGGGCCAACGTCCTGACTTTC. As protein: CASSSEGHKGYSGANVLTF.